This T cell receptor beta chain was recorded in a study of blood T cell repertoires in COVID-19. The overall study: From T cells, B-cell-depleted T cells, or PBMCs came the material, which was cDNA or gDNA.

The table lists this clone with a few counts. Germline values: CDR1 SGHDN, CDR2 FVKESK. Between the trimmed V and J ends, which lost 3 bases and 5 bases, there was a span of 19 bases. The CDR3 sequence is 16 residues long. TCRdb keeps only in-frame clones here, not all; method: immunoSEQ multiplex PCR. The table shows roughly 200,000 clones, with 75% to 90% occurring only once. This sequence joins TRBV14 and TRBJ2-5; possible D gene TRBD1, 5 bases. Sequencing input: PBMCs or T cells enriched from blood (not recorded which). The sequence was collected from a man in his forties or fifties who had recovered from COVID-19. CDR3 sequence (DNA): TGTGCCAGCAGCCAGACTGGACATGGGCATGGGGAGACCCAGTACTTC. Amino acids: CASSQTGHGHGETQYF.